These 4 T cell receptor beta chains share one sample of origin, sequenced in a study of OX40 agonist ivuxolimab in advanced cancers. Here immunoSEQ multiplex PCR was the method, and the copy in TCRdb shows in-frame clones only, minus some. The table has tens of thousands of clones, about nine tenths seen once. This specimen was CD4+ or CD8+ T cells sorted from blood, taken in a trial of the OX40 agonist ivuxolimab. The receptors come from an adult with an advanced solid tumor such as melanoma, head and neck, liver or kidney cancer.

This clone was observed a single time. V usage is TRBV11-2 and J usage is TRBJ2-2; D gene uncertain. V was clipped by 3 bases and J by 0 bases, with 8 bases between them. The CDR3 loop spans 15 amino acids. Germline CDR1 reads SGHAT; CDR2 reads FQNNGV. CDR3 bases: TGTGCCAGCAGCTTGACACAGTCGAACACCGGGGAGCTGTTTTTT. Protein sequence: CASSLTQSNTGELFF.

The chain couples TRBV5-1 to TRBJ2-1, with D maybe TRBD1 (6 bases). Germline CDR1 and CDR2: SGHRS and YFSETQ. CDR3 length: 15 amino acids. V was trimmed by 3 bases and J by 7 bases, leaving 17 bases between them. In DNA, the CDR3 is TGCGCCAGCAGCTCCCCAGGGGTAGGGTTGAATGAGCAGTTCTTC. Protein product: CASSSPGVGLNEQFF.

This chain connects TRBV11-3 to TRBJ1-5, with D maybe TRBD1 (5 bases). The germline V and J ends were trimmed by 0 bases and 1 base, with 10 bases remaining between them. Germline-derived CDR1 and CDR2 are SGHNT and YENEEA. The CDR3 has 16 amino acids. In DNA form, the CDR3 reads TGTGCCAGCAGCTTAGAATGGGACCTGAGCAATCAGCCCCAGCATTTT. It encodes CASSLEWDLSNQPQHF.

The V call is TRBV19, the J call TRBJ2-3; tentatively, D is TRBD1 or TRBD2 (6 bases each). Trimming left V 9 bases short and J 0 bases short, with 10 bases between. The V gene's germline CDR1 is LNHDA and CDR2 SQIVND (reference sequence). The CDR3 consists of 13 residues. DNA for the CDR3: TGTGCCAGCAGAGGGGGGAGCACAGATACGCAGTATTTT. Amino acid sequence: CASRGGSTDTQYF.